Described below is a single TCR beta chain sequence and its context. Its antigen is as yet unknown. Investigators merged groups given second doses at roughly 4 or roughly 12 weeks. The CDR3 is 13 amino acids. Per the germline V gene, CDR1 is MNHEY and CDR2 is SMNVEV (reference sequence). Trimming removed 6 bases at V and 5 bases at J, with 13 bases between. The entry originates in a study of T cell responses to AZD1222 COVID-19 vaccine. Study-level points and caveats: Unmutated regions of variants are reportedly targeted by nearly half of spike-specific TCRs. Vaccine-associated CD4 TCRs spanned spike, dominant at 160-218 and 743-854.

TCRdb's table, derived via immunoSEQ multiplex PCR, lists solely in-frame clones and lacks some. The repertoire includes 120,000 to 150,000 clones, 70% to 90% of them detected once, and approximately 5% sits in the top ten. This sequence was found in an adult who received the AZD1222 COVID-19 vaccine. Sequencing was performed on peripheral blood, taken 28 days after the second AZD1222 dose. The V gene is TRBV27, the J gene TRBJ2-5; maybe TRBD2 (6 bases). As DNA, the CDR3 is TGTGCCAGCAGAACGGGGGTCGGGGAGACCCAGTACTTC. It translates to CASRTGVGETQYF.